Listed below are T cell receptor beta chains from one sample, sequenced in a study of metastatic and nonmetastatic thyroid tumors. TCRdb reprocessed the PCR reads using MiXCR. Of about 18,000 clones in the sample, approximately 28% are singletons; the top ten hold around 25%. The source material was tumor tissue. These receptors were taken from a male donor with papillary thyroid cancer or a benign thyroid nodule (not recorded which). Some clones in this sample may be carry-over from other donors' samples. The CDR3 runs from the conserved cysteine through the conserved F or W. D genes are given only for firm matches. For some rows the clone size is stated as once, few or many, or as a class when expanded; others skip it.

clone size,CDR3 length,D gene,J gene,V gene,CDR3 protein,CDR3 DNA
medium-sized,15,NA,TRBJ1-5,TRBV6-1,CASSERYPPGGVVDF,TGTGCCAGCAGTGAACGATATCCTCCGGGGGGGGTGGTGGATTTT
few,16,NA,TRBJ2-7,TRBV6-1,CASSPVGRLGTYEQYF,TGTGCCAGCAGCCCCGTCGGGCGCCTTGGAACCTACGAGCAGTACTTC
many,15,NA,TRBJ2-5,TRBV15,CATSREKGVRETQYF,TGTGCCACCAGCAGAGAAAAGGGGGTTAGGGAGACCCAGTACTTC
medium-sized,16,TRBD2,TRBJ2-5,TRBV6-1,CASNPSGGPRYETQYF,TGTGCCAGCAATCCTAGCGGGGGGCCCCGGTATGAGACCCAGTACTTC
many,15,NA,TRBJ1-2,TRBV6-4,CASSDSPGPLDGYTF,TGTGCCAGCAGTGACTCGCCAGGACCGCTTGATGGCTACACCTTC
NA,11,NA,TRBJ1-2,TRBV30,CAWSVRYRYTF,TGTGCCTGGAGTGTACGATATCGCTACACCTTC
few,14,NA,TRBJ2-7,TRBV6-2/TRBV6-3,CASSEDSSFYEQYF,TGTGCCAGCAGCGAGGACAGTAGCTTCTACGAGCAGTACTTC
medium-sized,16,NA,TRBJ2-1,TRBV18,CASSPTGPGGTNEQFF,TGTGCCAGCTCACCAACGGGGCCCGGGGGAACCAATGAGCAGTTCTTC
many,15,NA,TRBJ2-5,TRBV7-3,CASRPSTSMSETQYF,TGTGCCAGCAGACCATCAACTAGCATGTCTGAGACCCAGTACTTC
NA,14,TRBD2,TRBJ2-5,TRBV24-1,CATSDPGLVGTQYF,TGTGCCACCAGTGATCCGGGACTAGTGGGGACCCAGTACTTC
few,11,NA,TRBJ2-3,TRBV12-3/TRBV12-4,CASTGTDTQYF,TGTGCCAGCACGGGGACAGATACGCAGTATTTT
few,13,NA,TRBJ1-1,TRBV11-3,CASSLAEHTEAFF,TGTGCCAGCAGCTTAGCAGAGCACACTGAAGCTTTCTTT
many,14,NA,TRBJ2-3,TRBV25-1,CASSDLRGTDTQYF,TGTGCCAGCAGTGACCTCCGCGGCACAGATACGCAGTATTTT
many,15,TRBD2,TRBJ2-1,TRBV5-1,CASSSLAGGPGEQFF,TGCGCCAGCAGCTCACTAGCGGGGGGGCCCGGTGAGCAGTTCTTC
NA,14,TRBD1,TRBJ2-7,TRBV7-3,CASSLMGTGHEQYF,TGTGCCAGCAGCTTAATGGGGACAGGGCACGAGCAGTACTTC
many,15,NA,TRBJ2-5,TRBV9,CASSPLRGSQETQYF,TGTGCCAGCAGCCCTCTTAGGGGGTCCCAAGAGACCCAGTACTTC
NA,14,NA,TRBJ1-1,TRBV5-1,CASSQTGENTEAFF,TGCGCCAGCAGCCAGACAGGAGAGAACACTGAAGCTTTCTTT
many,15,NA,TRBJ2-6,TRBV19,CASREGAQGANVLTF,TGTGCCAGTAGGGAGGGGGCGCAGGGGGCCAACGTCCTGACTTTC
NA,14,NA,TRBJ2-2,TRBV9,CASSVGGISGELFF,TGTGCCAGCAGCGTAGGCGGGATCTCAGGGGAGCTGTTTTTT
NA,14,NA,TRBJ2-7,TRBV28,CASSTLSVSYEQYF,TGTGCCAGCAGCACGCTGTCCGTTTCCTACGAGCAGTACTTC
many,14,TRBD2,TRBJ2-5,TRBV10-3,CAISEDSGGETQYF,TGTGCCATCAGTGAGGACAGCGGGGGAGAGACCCAGTACTTC
few,15,NA,TRBJ2-7,TRBV30,CAWSGLAQGSYEQYF,TGTGCCTGGAGTGGTCTCGCACAGGGCAGCTACGAGCAGTACTTC
many,18,TRBD2,TRBJ2-3,TRBV4-2,CASSPKRGTSGDTDTQYF,TGTGCCAGCAGCCCGAAAAGGGGGACTAGCGGGGACACAGATACGCAGTATTTT
NA,16,TRBD2,TRBJ2-2,TRBV5-1,CASSFAGLAGVGELFF,TGCGCCAGCAGCTTTGCTGGACTAGCGGGAGTCGGGGAGCTGTTTTTT
few,14,NA,TRBJ1-2,TRBV30,CAWSTTSTVGGYTF,TGTGCCTGGAGTACAACCTCGACCGTGGGTGGCTACACCTTC
many,17,TRBD2,TRBJ2-1,TRBV4-1,CASSRGGLVLKGNEQFF,TGCGCCAGCAGCCGCGGGGGGCTGGTCCTAAAAGGTAATGAGCAGTTCTTC
NA,15,NA,TRBJ2-7,TRBV5-1,CASSLQTGGAYEQYF,TGCGCCAGCAGCTTGCAAACAGGGGGGGCCTACGAGCAGTACTTC
NA,15,NA,TRBJ2-6,TRBV6-4,CASSEGRSGANVLTF,TGTGCCAGCAGTGAAGGGAGGTCTGGGGCCAACGTCCTGACTTTC
NA,15,NA,TRBJ2-1,TRBV7-6,CASSSRAVSYNEYFF,TGTGCCAGCAGCTCCCGTGCAGTCTCCTACAATGAGTATTTCTTC
once,17,TRBD2,TRBJ2-3,TRBV11-2,CASSLIVIAGAGDTHYF,TGTGCCAGCAGCCTGATCGTAATAGCGGGAGCTGGAGATACGCATTATTTT
many,15,NA,TRBJ2-1,TRBV3-1,CASSQDSSLGDEQFF,TGTGCCAGCAGCCAAGATTCTAGTTTGGGAGATGAGCAGTTCTTC
NA,14,NA,TRBJ2-7,TRBV5-1,CASRRGINPYEQYF,TGCGCCAGCAGACGAGGGATTAACCCCTACGAGCAGTACTTC
few,15,TRBD2,TRBJ2-7,TRBV28,CASSSTGGTGYEQYF,TGTGCCAGCAGTTCAACGGGAGGGACCGGTTACGAGCAGTACTTC
few,14,NA,TRBJ2-7,TRBV7-2,CASSPRVGVYEQYF,TGTGCCAGCAGCCCCCGGGTAGGGGTCTACGAGCAGTACTTC
NA,15,NA,TRBJ1-3,TRBV4-1,CASSQSGGGGNTIYF,TGCGCCAGCAGCCAATCCGGGGGAGGTGGAAACACCATATATTTT
many,13,NA,TRBJ2-5,TRBV4-2,CASSQVPGETQYF,TGTGCCAGCAGCCAAGTCCCGGGAGAGACCCAGTACTTC
many,17,TRBD2,TRBJ2-6,TRBV6-1,CASSEAPGGAGANVLTF,TGTGCCAGCAGTGAAGCACCGGGGGGGGCTGGGGCCAACGTCCTGACTTTC
NA,14,TRBD1,TRBJ2-7,TRBV7-2,CASSLGQGAYEQYF,TGTGCCAGCAGCTTAGGGCAGGGGGCTTACGAGCAGTACTTC
many,13,NA,TRBJ1-1,TRBV20-1,CSAREGILPGAFF,TGCAGTGCTAGAGAGGGAATTTTGCCGGGGGCTTTCTTT
many,15,TRBD2,TRBJ2-3,TRBV6-1,CASSTSGGAPDTRYF,TGTGCCAGCAGTACTAGCGGGGGGGCCCCAGATACGCGGTATTTT
NA,15,NA,TRBJ2-7,TRBV6-6,CASSYGQGRSYEQYF,TGTGCCAGCAGTTACGGGCAGGGAAGGTCCTACGAGCAGTACTTC
many,15,NA,TRBJ2-1,TRBV30,CACGWAPTTVNEQFF,TGTGCCTGTGGTTGGGCTCCGACTACGGTCAATGAGCAGTTCTTC
many,13,NA,TRBJ1-4,TRBV2,CASCRWANEKLFF,TGTGCCAGCTGTCGGTGGGCTAATGAAAAACTGTTTTTT
medium-sized,15,TRBD2,TRBJ2-1,TRBV6-2/TRBV6-3,CASSSLAGAYNEQFF,TGTGCCAGCAGTTCTCTAGCGGGAGCTTACAATGAGCAGTTCTTC
many,15,TRBD2,TRBJ2-1,TRBV29-1,CSVAGLAGGSNEQFF,TGCAGCGTCGCCGGACTAGCGGGAGGGAGCAATGAGCAGTTCTTC
few,13,NA,TRBJ2-3,TRBV5-1,CASSLDDADTQYF,TGCGCCAGCAGCTTGGACGACGCAGATACGCAGTATTTT
NA,14,TRBD1,TRBJ2-7,TRBV7-2,CASSLGDRGFEQYF,TGTGCCAGCAGCTTAGGGGACAGGGGCTTCGAGCAGTACTTC
NA,15,TRBD2,TRBJ2-1,TRBV6-2/TRBV6-3,CASRPGTSDRDEQFF,TGTGCCAGCAGACCGGGGACTAGCGACCGGGATGAGCAGTTCTTC
few,12,NA,TRBJ1-5,TRBV10-3,CAISEGAQPQHF,TGTGCCATCAGTGAGGGGGCACAGCCCCAGCATTTT
NA,15,NA,TRBJ2-1,TRBV11-1,CASSSSDVGPNEQFF,TGTGCCAGCAGCTCTAGCGACGTTGGGCCGAATGAGCAGTTCTTC